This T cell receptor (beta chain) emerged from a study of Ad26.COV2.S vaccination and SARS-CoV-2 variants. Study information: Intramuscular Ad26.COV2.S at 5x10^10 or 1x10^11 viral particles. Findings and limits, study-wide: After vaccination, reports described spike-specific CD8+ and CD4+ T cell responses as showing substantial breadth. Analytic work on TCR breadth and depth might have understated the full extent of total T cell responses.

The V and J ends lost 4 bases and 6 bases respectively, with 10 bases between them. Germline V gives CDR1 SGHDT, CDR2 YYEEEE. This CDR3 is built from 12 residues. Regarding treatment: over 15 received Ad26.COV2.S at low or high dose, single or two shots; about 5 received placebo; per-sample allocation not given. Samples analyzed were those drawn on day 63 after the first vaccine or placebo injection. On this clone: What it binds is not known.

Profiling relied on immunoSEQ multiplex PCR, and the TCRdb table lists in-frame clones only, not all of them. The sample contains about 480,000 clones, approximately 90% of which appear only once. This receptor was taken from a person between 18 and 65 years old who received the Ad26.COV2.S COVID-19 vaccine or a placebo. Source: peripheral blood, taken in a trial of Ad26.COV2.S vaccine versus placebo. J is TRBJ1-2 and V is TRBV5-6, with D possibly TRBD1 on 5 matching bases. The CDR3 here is CASSTQGDGYTF. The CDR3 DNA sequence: TGTGCCAGCAGCACCCAGGGCGATGGCTACACCTTC.